This T cell receptor beta chain was documented in a study of metastatic and nonmetastatic thyroid tumors. In this sample, this clone is medium-sized (0.01 to 0.1%). What it recognizes is unknown. The CDR3 loop spans 14 amino acids. Trimming removed 6 bases at V and 2 bases at J, with 8 bases between. Treatment of any kind had been given to no patient before thyroid surgery. General study findings and limits: Reportedly, malignant thyroid tumors had significantly higher TCR beta diversity than benign nodules, in blood and tumor.

TCRdb re-called clones from the PCR reads using MiXCR. The sample contains about 19,000 clones, under 25% of which appear only once. The sequenced sample consisted of tumor tissue. The rearrangement uses TRBV12-3 or TRBV12-4 and TRBJ2-6; no firm D call. This receptor was obtained from a male donor with papillary thyroid cancer or a benign thyroid nodule (not recorded which). Some clones in this sample may be carry-over from other donors' samples. The CDR3 spells CASRLTPGANVLTF. The CDR3, as DNA: TGTGCCAGCAGACTAACCCCTGGGGCCAACGTCCTGACTTTC.